This T cell receptor (beta chain) was documented in a study of T cell responses to AZD1222 COVID-19 vaccine. Study results and limitations: Vaccine-associated CD4 TCRs ranged over spike, dominating at 160-218 and 743-854. Clonal diversity may have been underestimated in mostly white British donors. All repertoire sampling was performed exclusively after the peak T cell response.

To note about this clone: The antigen remains undetermined.

Method: immunoSEQ multiplex PCR; TCRdb's copy keeps in-frame clones and lacks some. The sample yields about 100,000 clones, nearly 95% seen once. Germline V gives CDR1 MNHEY, CDR2 SVGAGI. Trimming pared 7 bases from V and 3 bases from J, leaving 16 bases between. CDR3 size: 15 residues. This clonotype was sampled from an adult in good health. This chain links TRBV6-5 with TRBJ2-1, with D possibly matching TRBD1 (5 bases). This specimen was peripheral blood, taken on day 0 of AZD1222 vaccination. CDR3 protein: CASTPGFGVYNEQFF. The CDR3 nucleotides are TGTGCCAGCACCCCAGGGTTTGGGGTCTACAATGAGCAGTTCTTC.